The 5 T cell receptor beta chains below all came from one sample that was sequenced in a study of T cells in women clearing cervical HPV infection. TCRdb's table, derived via immunoSEQ multiplex PCR, lists solely in-frame clones and lacks some. The table lists about 32,000 clones. Sample: blood buffy coat. These receptors were obtained from a woman between 18 and 70 years old with a cervical HPV16 infection that either progressed to CIN3+ or cleared (not recorded which).

With regard to this clone: Sequencing ends 3 residues short of the CDR3 end; the germline J gene provides the rest. This rearrangement joins TRBV6-1 to TRBJ2-7, with 9 bases matching TRBD2. V dropped 2 bases and J dropped 5; count of bases not matched to a gene: 10. This CDR3 is built from 16 residues. The germline V gene encodes CDR1 MNHNS and CDR2 SASEGT. CDR3 bases read: TGTGCCAGCAGTGAAAGTGGCGGGGGGGCTGTAGACGAG. It is translated as CASSESGGGAVDE. The whole CDR3 protein is CASSESGGGAVDEQYF.

For this clone: The read ends 3 residues early relative to the CDR3; the germline J gene fills the gap. The chain couples TRBV9 to TRBJ2-5; TRBD2 agrees at 10 bases. This CDR3 is built from 15 residues. CDR1 and CDR2 (germline): SGDLS, YYNGEE. Trimming cost V 1 base and J 4 bases; bases outside gene matches: 4. The CDR3 bases that were read are TGTGCCAGCAGCGTAAGCGGGGGGGTAAGAGAGACC. The encoded protein is CASSVSGGVRET. The entire CDR3 reads CASSVSGGVRETQYF.

The DNA read from the CDR3 is TGTGCCAGCAGCTTAAGACAGGGAATCGAGACC. Its protein product is CASSLRQGIET. The entire CDR3 protein is CASSLRQGIETQYF. This chain links TRBV7-6 with TRBJ2-5; 7 bases are shared with TRBD1. The sequenced fragment ends 3 residues before the CDR3 boundary, so the rest is inferred from the germline J gene. The CDR3 has 14 residues. J lost 5 bases, V lost 2 bases, and 5 bases had no gene match. Per germline, CDR1 SGHVS and CDR2 FNYEAQ.

As concerns this clone: The CDR3 end lies 3 residues beyond the end of the read and is filled in from the germline J gene. The rearrangement uses TRBV20-1 and TRBJ2-3, with 7 bases matching TRBD2. Germline V gives CDR1 DFQATT, CDR2 SNEGSKA (reference sequence). This CDR3 spans 17 amino acids. V gave up 2 bases and J gave up 1 base; unmatched junction bases: 12. The sequenced part of the CDR3 DNA is TGCAGTGCTAGACCGGAGAGGCCCCGGGGGGGCACAGATACG. Translating it yields CSARPERPRGGTDT. The whole CDR3 sequence is CSARPERPRGGTDTQYF.

As regards this clone: The read halts 3 residues ahead of the CDR3 end, with the missing end drawn from the germline J gene. The chain recombines TRBV20-1 with TRBJ2-5; TRBD1 agrees at 7 bases. V lost 1 base, J lost 4 bases, and 6 bases stayed unmatched. The germline CDR1 and CDR2 sequences are DFQATT and SNEGSKA (reference sequence). The CDR3 totals 14 residues. Partial CDR3 DNA: TGCAGTGCTAGAGGGGACAGTCTCAGAGAGACC. Translated: CSARGDSLRET. The whole CDR3 protein is CSARGDSLRETQYF.